The 5 T cell receptor beta chains below were found in one sample sequenced in a study of beta chain features in type 1 diabetes. Reverse transcribing all isolated RNA meant expressed TCRB transcripts were sequenced. TCRdb's table, derived via immunoSEQ multiplex PCR, lists solely in-frame clones and lacks some. The sample has around 330,000 clones; approximately 11% are singletons. The sequenced material came from naive CD4+ T cells from blood. Receptor source: a woman in her twenties or thirties in good health.

The chain is built from TRBV5-1 and TRBJ2-1, with 7 bases lining up with TRBD2. V was clipped by 3 bases and J by 8 bases; unmatched bases: 8. The CDR3 has 14 residues. Germline CDR1 SGHRS, CDR2 YFSETQ. CDR3 in amino acids: CASSYRPGRDEQFF. The CDR3 DNA follows: TGCGCCAGCAGCTACCGACCAGGGAGGGATGAGCAGTTCTTC.

This sequence joins TRBV28 and TRBJ2-1; 12 positions match TRBD2. CDR1 and CDR2 (germline): MDHEN, SYDVKM. This CDR3 spans 16 amino acids. Trimming took 1 base from V and 7 from J; bases not matched to a gene: 5. In nucleotides, the CDR3 is TGTGCCAGCAGTTTATCCGGACTAGCGGGATCGAATGAGCAGTTCTTC. It yields the protein CASSLSGLAGSNEQFF.

This clone was detected a few times. The CDR3 region has the DNA TGTGCCAGCAGCTTAACAGTCGTTGGCACTGAAGCTTTCTTT. This gives the protein CASSLTVVGTEAFF. The rearrangement uses TRBV7-9 and TRBJ1-1; D is ambiguous. From germline, CDR1 is SEHNR and CDR2 FQNEAQ (reference sequence). The CDR3 length is 14 residues. V was clipped by 2 bases and J by 4 bases, with 11 bases between them.

This clone has a handful of counts. This chain connects TRBV25-1 to TRBJ2-3; 12 positions match TRBD2. Germline values: CDR1 MGHDK, CDR2 SYGVNS. Unmatched junction bases numbered 3, after V lost 6 bases and J lost 2 bases. This CDR3 contains 15 residues. The DNA of the CDR3 is TGTGCCAGCAGGGGGACTAGCGGGTTCACAGATACGCAGTATTTT. It codes for CASRGTSGFTDTQYF.

This clone has only a few counts. V and J are TRBV28 and TRBJ1-1; no firm D call. The CDR3 totals 15 residues. V gave up 2 bases and J gave up 6 bases, with 16 bases separating them. CDR1 is MDHEN and CDR2 is SYDVKM in the germline V gene. The CDR3 DNA reads as TGTGCCAGCAGTTTACCCCATCCAGCAGGCTCTGAAGCTTTCTTT. Translated: CASSLPHPAGSEAFF. The full variable domain, completed using reference TRBV28 and TRBJ1-1, is DVKVTQSSRYLVKRTGEKVFLECVQDMDHENMFWYRQDPGLGLRLIYFSYDVKMKEKGDIPEGYSVSREKKERFSLILESASTNQTSMYLCASSLPHPAGSEAFFGQGTRLTVV.